The 30 T cell receptor beta chains presented below share a single source sample, sequenced in a study of CD8+ T cells in alopecia areata (dated 2018 in TCRdb). Per the publication, the time point label means: roughly 24 weeks on oral tofacitinib. In the paper's terms, the treatment or condition label means: oral pan-JAK inhibitor, 5-10 mg twice daily. The library was generated by the immunoSEQ multiplex PCR assay. For TCR sequencing, RNA was extracted from every sample and reverse transcribed into cDNA to serve as template. This immuneACCESS table, as held by TCRdb, lists in-frame sequences with V and J called but not all clones. Of the missing ones, under half trace to an unresolved V gene in checked studies; the others have no known cause. This sample has roughly 200,000 clones in its table, and 40% to 65% of those were observed once. 11% of the sample belongs to the ten largest clones. The source material was CD8+ T cells sorted from blood, sampled at week 24, from a patient treated with tofacitinib. These receptor sequences come from a human donor with alopecia areata.

The genes are TRBV7-2 and TRBJ2-1; 7 bases fit TRBD2. Unmatched junction bases numbered 4, after V lost 3 bases and J lost 2 bases. Germline loops: CDR1 SGHTA, CDR2 FQGNSA. The CDR3 has 15 residues. The CDR3 sequence is CASSFEAGPYNEQFF. CDR3 in DNA: TGTGCCAGCAGCTTCGAAGCGGGGCCCTACAATGAGCAGTTCTTC.

The chain uses TRBV13 and TRBJ2-1, with D maybe TRBD2 (6 bases). V was pared by 8 bases and J by 0 bases, with 11 bases between. Germline-derived CDR1 and CDR2 are PRHDT and FYEKMQ (reference sequence). CDR3 length equals 14 residues. The CDR3 sequence: CASSRRGSYNEQFF. The DNA for the CDR3 is TGTGCCAGCTCTCGGCGGGGCTCCTACAATGAGCAGTTCTTC.

The CDR3 region has the DNA TGCAGCGTTGAAGAGGGAGCCAACTATGGCTACACCTTC. Residues: CSVEEGANYGYTF. J is TRBJ1-2 and V is TRBV29-1; D is ambiguous. From germline, CDR1 is SQVTM and CDR2 ANQGSEA. The V and J ends lost 0 bases and 2 bases respectively, with 7 bases between them. The CDR3 covers 13 residues.

This clone has only a few counts. The V gene is TRBV29-1, the J gene TRBJ2-3; D unclear. Trimming removed 6 bases from V and 3 bases from J, with 7 bases in between. The CDR3 is made up of 11 amino acids. Per germline, CDR1 SQVTM and CDR2 ANQGSEA. In DNA form, the CDR3 reads TGCAGCGTCTTTATGACAGATACGCAGTATTTT. Residues: CSVFMTDTQYF.

The V call is TRBV29-1, the J call TRBJ2-7; the D call may be TRBD1 or TRBD2 (5 bases each). CDR1 and CDR2 (germline): SQVTM, ANQGSEA. Trimming stripped 6 bases from V and 4 bases from J, with 16 bases between. The CDR3 extends over 13 amino acids. In nucleotides, the CDR3 is TGCAGCGTCCTCGAGGGGTCTCGGTACGAGCAGTACTTC. It yields the protein CSVLEGSRYEQYF.

This clone turned up a few times. J is TRBJ1-4 and V is TRBV7-8; D is uncertain. V was clipped by 3 bases and J by 11 bases, with 22 bases between them. The CDR3 totals 16 residues. Germline CDR1 and CDR2: SGHVS and FQNEAQ. CDR3 amino acids: CASSFTPTGVGEKLFF. CDR3 nucleotide sequence: TGTGCCAGCAGCTTTACGCCCACGGGAGTGGGTGAGAAACTGTTTTTT.

The chain couples TRBV29-1 to TRBJ2-7; 8 bases fit TRBD1. The CDR3 loop spans 15 amino acids. Germline V gene data show CDR1 as SQVTM and CDR2 as ANQGSEA. V shed 5 bases, J shed 2 bases, and the junction held 11 bases outside the gene matches. The CDR3 DNA follows: TGCAGCGTTCTTCTTAGGGACAGGCCAGCCTACGAGCAGTACTTC. Protein sequence: CSVLLRDRPAYEQYF.

This chain joins TRBV30 and TRBJ2-7; tentative D call: TRBD1 (5 bases). Trimming left V 2 bases short and J 7 bases short, with 15 bases between. The germline V gene encodes CDR1 GTSNPN and CDR2 SVGIG (reference sequence). The CDR3 consists of 13 residues. CDR3 sequence (DNA): TGTGCCTGGAGTTTAGGGGAACTCTATGAGCAGTACTTC. This codes for CAWSLGELYEQYF.

V gene TRBV9 combines with J gene TRBJ2-5; 7 nucleotides agree with TRBD2. V trimming: 3 bases; J trimming: 3 bases; junction bases outside the gene matches: 8. From germline, CDR1 is SGDLS and CDR2 YYNGEE. CDR3 length: 15 amino acids. The CDR3 DNA reads TGTGCCAGCAGCGGCGGGGGAGGATTGAAAGAGACCCAGTACTTC. As protein: CASSGGGGLKETQYF. The full variable domain, completed using reference TRBV9 and TRBJ2-5, is DSGVTQTPKHLITATGQRVTLRCSPRSGDLSVYWYQQSLDQGLQFLIQYYNGEERAKGNILERFSAQQFPDLHSELNLSSLELGDSALYFCASSGGGGLKETQYFGPGTRLLVL.

The chain couples TRBV25-1 to TRBJ1-2; D ambiguous. The CDR3 contains 12 residues. V was trimmed by 5 bases and J by 6 bases, leaving 10 bases between them. Germline V gene lookup returns CDR1 MGHDK and CDR2 SYGVNS. CDR3 DNA: TGTGCCAGCAGTCTCAGCTCCGATGGCTACACCTTC. It encodes CASSLSSDGYTF.

This chain connects TRBV29-1 to TRBJ1-1; D unclear. This CDR3 has 15 amino acids. The germline V gene encodes CDR1 SQVTM and CDR2 ANQGSEA. Trimming shortened V by 2 bases and J by 1 base, and 14 bases separated the two germline ends. The CDR3 bases are TGCAGCGTTGAACGTAACTCCTACAAGAACACTGAAGCTTTCTTT. This sequence encodes CSVERNSYKNTEAFF.

This clone turned up a few times. The genes are TRBV11-2 and TRBJ1-1; 7 bases are a match to TRBD1. Germline V gene data show CDR1 as SGHAT and CDR2 as FQNNGV. V shed 5 bases and J 8 bases; nucleotides not matched to a gene: 5. The CDR3 is 12 residues long. The CDR3 sequence: CASSPETGEAFF. The DNA of the CDR3 is TGTGCCAGCAGCCCAGAGACAGGGGAAGCTTTCTTT.

The J gene is TRBJ1-5, the V gene TRBV2, with a possible D match to TRBD1 (6 bases). Trimming stripped 6 bases from V and 3 bases from J, with 21 bases between. Germline V gene sequence: CDR1 SNHLY, CDR2 FYNNEI. This CDR3 contains 17 residues. CDR3 sequence reads: CASSRGTGTLDNQPQHF. CDR3 nucleotide sequence: TGTGCCAGCAGCCGCGGGACCGGGACACTAGACAATCAGCCCCAGCATTTT.

This clone was seen once. The chain joins TRBV7-9 to TRBJ1-6, with TRBD1 matching over 7 bases. Trimming cost V 2 bases and J 5 bases; bases outside gene matches: 9. The length of the CDR3 is 17 residues. Germline assignment: CDR1 SEHNR and CDR2 FQNEAQ (reference sequence). For the CDR3, the DNA is TGTGCCAGCAGCTTATCTCCCCGACAGGGTCATAATTCACCCCTCCACTTT. Translated, it gives CASSLSPRQGHNSPLHF.

The chain uses TRBV25-1 and TRBJ1-2; tentative D call: TRBD1 (6 bases). V lost 7 bases and J lost 4, with 16 bases in between. Germline V gene lookup returns CDR1 MGHDK and CDR2 SYGVNS. The CDR3 is 14 amino acids. The DNA for the CDR3 is TGTGCCAGCACCCAGGGGACGGGCCGCTATGGCTACACCTTC. It yields the protein CASTQGTGRYGYTF.

This clone was found once. The rearrangement joins TRBV6-5 to TRBJ2-7; tentative D call: TRBD2 (6 bases). The ends were cut back, 5 bases at V and 7 bases at J, with 21 bases in the middle. This CDR3 is built from 15 residues. Germline V lookup: CDR1 MNHEY, CDR2 SVGAGI. CDR3: CASSPSTSGAREQYF. The CDR3 DNA is TGTGCCAGCAGTCCATCGACTAGTGGGGCTAGGGAGCAGTACTTC.

V gene TRBV6-5 combines with J gene TRBJ2-2, with D tentatively TRBD1 (5 bases). Germline V lookup: CDR1 MNHEY, CDR2 SVGAGI. This CDR3 spans 15 amino acids. The V and J ends lost 7 bases and 5 bases respectively, with 17 bases between them. CDR3 amino acids: CASTFDSPGTGELFF. CDR3 DNA: TGTGCCAGCACCTTCGACAGCCCAGGGACCGGGGAGCTGTTTTTT.

This chain joins TRBV4-3 and TRBJ2-1; TRBD2 matches 8 bases. Germline V CDR1 and CDR2: LGHNA, YSLEER. Trimming removed 0 bases from V and 9 bases from J; junction bases left unmatched: 4. This CDR3 is built from 14 residues. CDR3: CASSQDPLAGEQFF. The CDR3 DNA reads TGCGCCAGCAGCCAAGATCCTCTAGCGGGTGAGCAGTTCTTC.

This clone was detected a few times. The V and J genes are TRBV6-5 and TRBJ1-1; possibly TRBD1 for D (6 bases). With 6 bases removed from V and 2 bases from J, the gap between germline ends came to 13 bases. Germline V lookup: CDR1 MNHEY, CDR2 SVGAGI. There are 14 residues in the CDR3. In DNA form, the CDR3 reads TGTGCCAGCAGATCGGACAGAGGAAACACTGAAGCTTTCTTT. It specifies CASRSDRGNTEAFF.

V and J are TRBV18 and TRBJ2-5, with 7 bases lining up with TRBD2. Germline loops: CDR1 KGHSH, CDR2 LQKENI. The V and J ends lost 5 bases and 3 bases, in that order; junction bases with no gene match: 12. The CDR3 contains 16 residues. This CDR3 is CASSFPGEGTEETQYF. The CDR3 coding sequence is TGTGCCAGCTCATTTCCCGGGGAGGGGACCGAAGAGACCCAGTACTTC.

This sequence joins TRBV30 and TRBJ2-1; TRBD2 aligns across 8 bases. The CDR3 is 15 residues long. Germline V gene sequence: CDR1 GTSNPN, CDR2 SVGIG (reference sequence). J lost 4 bases, V lost 0 bases, and 5 bases had no gene match. The CDR3 loop reads CAWSVSLAGYNEQFF. In DNA, the CDR3 is TGTGCCTGGAGTGTCTCCCTAGCGGGTTACAATGAGCAGTTCTTC.

The V gene is TRBV27, the J gene TRBJ2-5; D is ambiguous. The CDR3 sequence is 15 residues long. Germline V gene data show CDR1 as MNHEY and CDR2 as SMNVEV (reference sequence). Trimming stripped 3 bases from V and 0 bases from J, with 11 bases between. The CDR3 sequence: CASSLNLRNQETQYF. The CDR3 coding sequence is TGTGCCAGCAGTTTGAACCTGCGAAACCAAGAGACCCAGTACTTC.

The genes are TRBV5-1 and TRBJ1-2; a possible D gene is TRBD1 (5 bases). Germline V lookup: CDR1 SGHRS, CDR2 YFSETQ. The ends were cut back, 4 bases at V and 3 bases at J, with 10 bases in the middle. There are 13 residues in the CDR3. DNA for the CDR3: TGCGCCAGCAGCCCGGGAGGGGACTATGGCTACACCTTC. Translation: CASSPGGDYGYTF. Filled out from reference TRBV5-1 and TRBJ1-2, the complete variable domain reads KAGVTQTPRYLIKTRGQQVTLSCSPISGHRSVSWYQQTPGQGLQFLFEYFSETQRNKGNFPGRFSGRQFSNSRSEMNVSTLELGDSALYLCASSPGGDYGYTFGSGTRLTVV.

The rearrangement links TRBV5-6 to TRBJ2-3, with D unresolved. This CDR3 has 11 amino acids. V was trimmed by 0 bases and J by 14 bases, leaving 10 bases between them. Germline loops: CDR1 SGHDT, CDR2 YYEEEE. The chain's CDR3 is CASSLGELRYF. The DNA of the CDR3 is TGTGCCAGCAGCTTGGGAGAGTTGCGGTATTTT.

The chain recombines TRBV9 with TRBJ1-6, with D maybe TRBD1 (6 bases). CDR1 is SGDLS and CDR2 is YYNGEE in the germline V gene. The ends were cut back, 2 bases at V and 4 bases at J, with 13 bases in the middle. CDR3 size: 16 residues. CDR3 nucleotides: TGTGCCAGCAGCGTGGGGGGCAGAAAATATAATTCACCCCTCCACTTT. Translating it yields CASSVGGRKYNSPLHF.

This clone has more than one count but fewer than ten. The rearrangement uses TRBV6-4 and TRBJ1-5; possibly TRBD1 for D (6 bases). The germline CDR1 and CDR2 sequences are MRHNA and SNTAGT. The CDR3 extends over 19 amino acids. V lost 2 bases and J lost 0, with 20 bases in between. DNA of the CDR3: TGTGCCAGCAGTGACCCCCCGGGACAAGACAACTATAGCAATCAGCCCCAGCATTTT. It specifies CASSDPPGQDNYSNQPQHF.

Points on this clone: The junction departs from the called germline gene at one end, perhaps through a read error. Here the CDR3 reads CASSPTSGGPWF. The CDR3, as DNA: TGTGCCAGCAGCCCGACTAGCGGGGGGCCATGGTTT. The rearrangement links TRBV5-6 to TRBJ2-3; 13 nucleotides match TRBD2. Germline assignment: CDR1 SGHDT and CDR2 YYEEEE. This CDR3 region has 12 residues.

The chain is built from TRBV5-1 and TRBJ1-1; D is unresolved. CDR3 length: 16 residues. Trimming cost V 4 bases and J 1 base, with 17 bases left between them. CDR1 is SGHRS and CDR2 is YFSETQ in the germline V gene. The CDR3 here is CASSRSGLGRNTEAFF. CDR3 nucleotides: TGCGCCAGCAGCCGTTCGGGTCTTGGGAGGAACACTGAAGCTTTCTTT.

The CDR3 loop is CASSVDGTGRGYTF. Here the CDR3 DNA reads TGTGCCAGCAGCGTCGATGGGACAGGGAGGGGCTACACCTTC. This sequence joins TRBV9 and TRBJ1-2; 9 bases are shared with TRBD1. Germline trimming cut 2 bases from V and 8 bases from J; bases unmatched to any gene: 7. Germline V gives CDR1 SGDLS, CDR2 YYNGEE. The CDR3 has 14 residues.

The chain couples TRBV4-3 to TRBJ2-2, with D uncertain. V was trimmed by 1 base and J by 3 bases, leaving 12 bases between them. Germline-derived CDR1 and CDR2 are LGHNA and YSLEER. The CDR3 contains 16 residues. The chain's CDR3 is CASSQGGAPYTGELFF. CDR3 nucleotide sequence: TGCGCCAGCAGCCAAGGTGGCGCCCCTTACACCGGGGAGCTGTTTTTT.